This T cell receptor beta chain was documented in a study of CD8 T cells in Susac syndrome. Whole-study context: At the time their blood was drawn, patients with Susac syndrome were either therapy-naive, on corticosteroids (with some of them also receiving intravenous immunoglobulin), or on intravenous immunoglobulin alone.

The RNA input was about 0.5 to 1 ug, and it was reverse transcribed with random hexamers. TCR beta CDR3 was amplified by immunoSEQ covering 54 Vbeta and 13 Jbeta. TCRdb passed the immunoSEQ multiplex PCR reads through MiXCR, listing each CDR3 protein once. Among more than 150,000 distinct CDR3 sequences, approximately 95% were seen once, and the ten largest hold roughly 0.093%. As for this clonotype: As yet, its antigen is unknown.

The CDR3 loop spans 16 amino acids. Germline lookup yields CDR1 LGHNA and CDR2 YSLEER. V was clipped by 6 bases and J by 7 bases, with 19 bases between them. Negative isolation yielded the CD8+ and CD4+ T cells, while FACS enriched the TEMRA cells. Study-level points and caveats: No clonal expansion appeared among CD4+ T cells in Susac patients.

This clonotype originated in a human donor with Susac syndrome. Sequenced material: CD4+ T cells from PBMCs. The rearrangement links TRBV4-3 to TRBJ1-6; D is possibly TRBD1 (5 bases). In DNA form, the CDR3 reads TGCGCCAGCAGTTACACACTGGCGGGGCGGAATTCACCCCTCCACTTT. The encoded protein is CASSYTLAGRNSPLHF.